The sequence of this TCR beta chain was determined in a study of T cells in localized non-small cell lung cancer. Germline CDR1 is SNHLY and CDR2 is FYNNEI. The CDR3 is 13 amino acids. V was trimmed by 3 bases and J by 3 bases, leaving 9 bases between them. Measured with immunoSEQ multiplex PCR; TCRdb has only the in-frame clones, and not every one. The table shows 50,000 to 75,000 clones, with 70% to 90% occurring only once. Sequences were derived from peripheral blood, sampled before any cancer treatment. The clonotype originates from a man aged 35-75 years with stage I squamous cell lung carcinoma. The genes are TRBV2 and TRBJ2-7; D possibly corresponds to TRBD1 (6 bases). The CDR3 loop is CASSEDSFYEQYF. The CDR3 DNA reads as TGTGCCAGCAGTGAGGACAGTTTCTACGAGCAGTACTTC.